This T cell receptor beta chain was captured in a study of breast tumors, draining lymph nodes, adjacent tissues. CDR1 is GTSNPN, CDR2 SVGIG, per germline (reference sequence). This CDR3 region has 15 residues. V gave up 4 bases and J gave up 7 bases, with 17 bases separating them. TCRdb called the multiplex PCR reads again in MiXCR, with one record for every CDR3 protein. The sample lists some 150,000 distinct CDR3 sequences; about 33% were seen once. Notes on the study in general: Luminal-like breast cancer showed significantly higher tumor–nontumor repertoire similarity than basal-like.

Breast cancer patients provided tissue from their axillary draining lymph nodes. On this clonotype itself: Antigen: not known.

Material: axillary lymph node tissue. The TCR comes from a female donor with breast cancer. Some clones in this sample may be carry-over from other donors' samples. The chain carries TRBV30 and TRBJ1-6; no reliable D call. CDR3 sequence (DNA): TGTGCCTGGAATGTATGGGGTCCCCCCAATTCACCCCTCCACTTT. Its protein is CAWNVWGPPNSPLHF. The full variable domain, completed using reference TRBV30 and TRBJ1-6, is SQTIHQWPATLVQPVGSPLSLECTVEGTSNPNLYWYRQAAGRGLQLLFYSVGIGQISSEVPQNLSASRPQDRQFILSSKKLLLSDSGFYLCAWNVWGPPNSPLHFGNGTRLTVT.